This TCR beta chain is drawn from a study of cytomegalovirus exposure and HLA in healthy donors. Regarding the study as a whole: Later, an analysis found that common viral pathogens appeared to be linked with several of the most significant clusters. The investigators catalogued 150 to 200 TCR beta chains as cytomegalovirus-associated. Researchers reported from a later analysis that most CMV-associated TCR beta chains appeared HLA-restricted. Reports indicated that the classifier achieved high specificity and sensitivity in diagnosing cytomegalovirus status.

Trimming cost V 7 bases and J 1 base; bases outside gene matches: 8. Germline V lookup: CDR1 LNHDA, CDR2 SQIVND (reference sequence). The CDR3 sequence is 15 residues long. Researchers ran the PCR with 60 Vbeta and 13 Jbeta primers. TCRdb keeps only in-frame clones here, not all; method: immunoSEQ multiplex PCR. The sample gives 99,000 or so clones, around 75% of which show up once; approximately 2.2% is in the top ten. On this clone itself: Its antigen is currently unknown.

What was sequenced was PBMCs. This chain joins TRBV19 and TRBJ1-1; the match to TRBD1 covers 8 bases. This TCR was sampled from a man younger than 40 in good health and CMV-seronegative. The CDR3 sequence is CASISRQGANTEAFF. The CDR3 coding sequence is TGTGCCAGTATCAGCCGTCAGGGGGCGAACACTGAAGCTTTCTTT.